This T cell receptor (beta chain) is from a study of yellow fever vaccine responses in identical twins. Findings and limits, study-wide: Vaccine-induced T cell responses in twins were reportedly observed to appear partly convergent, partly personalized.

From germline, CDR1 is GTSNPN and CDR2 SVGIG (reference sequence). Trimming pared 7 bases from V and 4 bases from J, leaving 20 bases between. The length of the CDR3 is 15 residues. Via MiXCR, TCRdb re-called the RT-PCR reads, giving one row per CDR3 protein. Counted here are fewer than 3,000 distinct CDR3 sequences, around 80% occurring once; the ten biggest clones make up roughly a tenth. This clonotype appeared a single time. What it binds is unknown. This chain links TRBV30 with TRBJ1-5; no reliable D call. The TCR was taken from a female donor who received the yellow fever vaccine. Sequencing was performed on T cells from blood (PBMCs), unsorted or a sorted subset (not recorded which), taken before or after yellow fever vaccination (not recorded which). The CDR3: CALTAVGAGNQPQHF. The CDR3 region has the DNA TGTGCCTTAACGGCGGTTGGCGCCGGGAATCAGCCCCAGCATTTT. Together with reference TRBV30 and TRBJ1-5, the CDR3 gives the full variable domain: SQTIHQWPATLVQPVGSPLSLECTVEGTSNPNLYWYRQAAGRGLQLLFYSVGIGQISSEVPQNLSASRPQDRQFILSSKKLLLSDSGFYLCALTAVGAGNQPQHFGDGTRLSIL.